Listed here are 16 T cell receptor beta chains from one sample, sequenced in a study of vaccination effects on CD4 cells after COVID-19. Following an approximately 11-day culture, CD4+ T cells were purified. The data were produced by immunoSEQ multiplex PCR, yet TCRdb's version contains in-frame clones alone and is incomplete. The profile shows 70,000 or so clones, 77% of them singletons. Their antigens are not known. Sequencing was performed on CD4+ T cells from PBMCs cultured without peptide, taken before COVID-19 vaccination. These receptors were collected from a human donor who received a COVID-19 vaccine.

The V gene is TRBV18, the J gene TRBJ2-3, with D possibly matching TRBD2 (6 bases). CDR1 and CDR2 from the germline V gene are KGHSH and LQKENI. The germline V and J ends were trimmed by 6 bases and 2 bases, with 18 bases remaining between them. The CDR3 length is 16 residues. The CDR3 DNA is TGTGCCAGCTCCCCGCTCGCGGGGACCAACACAGATACGCAGTATTTT. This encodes CASSPLAGTNTDTQYF.

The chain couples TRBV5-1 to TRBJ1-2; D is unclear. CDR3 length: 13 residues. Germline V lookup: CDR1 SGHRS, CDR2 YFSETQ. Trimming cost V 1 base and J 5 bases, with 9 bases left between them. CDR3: CASSLSGSYGYTF. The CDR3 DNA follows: TGCGCCAGCAGCTTGTCGGGCAGTTATGGCTACACCTTC.

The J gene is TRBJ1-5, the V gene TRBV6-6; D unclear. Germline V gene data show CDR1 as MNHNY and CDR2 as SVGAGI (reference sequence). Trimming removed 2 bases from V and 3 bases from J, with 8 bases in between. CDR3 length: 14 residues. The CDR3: CASSYGRHNQPQHF. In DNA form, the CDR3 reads TGTGCCAGCAGTTACGGCAGGCACAATCAGCCCCAGCATTTT.

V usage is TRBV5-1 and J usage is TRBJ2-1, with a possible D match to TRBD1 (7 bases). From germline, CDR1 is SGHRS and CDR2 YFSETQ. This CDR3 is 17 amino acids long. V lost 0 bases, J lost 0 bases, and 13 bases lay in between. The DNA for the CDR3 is TGCGCCAGCAGCTTGGCGCCAGGGGGGAGCTCCTACAATGAGCAGTTCTTC. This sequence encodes CASSLAPGGSSYNEQFF.

CDR3 in DNA: TGTGCCAGCAGTTACGGTCAGGGAGATCAGCCCCAGCATTTT. It translates to CASSYGQGDQPQHF. V is TRBV6-5 and J is TRBJ1-5, with D tentatively TRBD1 (5 bases). Germline loops: CDR1 MNHEY, CDR2 SVGAGI. Trimming took 2 bases from V and 5 from J, leaving 10 bases between them. The CDR3 runs 14 residues.

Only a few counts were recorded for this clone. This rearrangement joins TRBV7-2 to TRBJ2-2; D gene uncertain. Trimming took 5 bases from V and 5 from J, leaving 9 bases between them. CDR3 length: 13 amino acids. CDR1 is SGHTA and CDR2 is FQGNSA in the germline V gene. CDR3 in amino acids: CASSHDLTGELFF. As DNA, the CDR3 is TGTGCCAGCAGCCACGACTTAACCGGGGAGCTGTTTTTT.

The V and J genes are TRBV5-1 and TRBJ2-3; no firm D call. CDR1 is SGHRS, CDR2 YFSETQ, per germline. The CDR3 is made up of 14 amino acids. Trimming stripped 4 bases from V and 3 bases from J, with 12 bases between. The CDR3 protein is CASSLGSWTDTQYF. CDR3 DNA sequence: TGCGCCAGCAGCCTGGGATCCTGGACAGATACGCAGTATTTT.

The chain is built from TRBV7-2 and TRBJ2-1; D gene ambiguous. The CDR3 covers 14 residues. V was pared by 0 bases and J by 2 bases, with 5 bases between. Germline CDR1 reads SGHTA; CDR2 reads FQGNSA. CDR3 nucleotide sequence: TGTGCCAGCAGCTTAGCTCGAACCTACAATGAGCAGTTCTTC. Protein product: CASSLARTYNEQFF.

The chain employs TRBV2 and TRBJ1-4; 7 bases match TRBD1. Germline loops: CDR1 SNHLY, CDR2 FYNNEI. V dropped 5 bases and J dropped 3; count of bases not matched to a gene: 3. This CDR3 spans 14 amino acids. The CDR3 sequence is CASSKGQSNEKLFF. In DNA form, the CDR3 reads TGTGCCAGCAGTAAGGGACAGTCTAATGAAAAACTGTTTTTT.

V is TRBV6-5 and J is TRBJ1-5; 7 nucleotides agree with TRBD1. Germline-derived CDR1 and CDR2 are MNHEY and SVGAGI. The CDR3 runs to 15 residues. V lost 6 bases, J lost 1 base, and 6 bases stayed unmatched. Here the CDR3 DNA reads TGTGCCAGCAGCCGACAGGGACAGAGCAATCAGCCCCAGCATTTT. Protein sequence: CASSRQGQSNQPQHF.

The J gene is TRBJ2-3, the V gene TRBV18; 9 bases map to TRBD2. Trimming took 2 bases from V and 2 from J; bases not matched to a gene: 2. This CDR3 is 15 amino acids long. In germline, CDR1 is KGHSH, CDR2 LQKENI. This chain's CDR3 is CASSPAGGSTDTQYF. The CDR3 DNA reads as TGTGCCAGCTCACCAGCGGGGGGGTCCACAGATACGCAGTATTTT.

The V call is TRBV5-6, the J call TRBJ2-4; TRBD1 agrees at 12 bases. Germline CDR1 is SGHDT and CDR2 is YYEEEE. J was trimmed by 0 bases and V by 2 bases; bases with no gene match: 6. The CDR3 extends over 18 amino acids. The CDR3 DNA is TGTGCCAGCAGCTTTGGGGACAGGGGGCTATTAGCCAAAAACATTCAGTACTTC. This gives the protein CASSFGDRGLLAKNIQYF.

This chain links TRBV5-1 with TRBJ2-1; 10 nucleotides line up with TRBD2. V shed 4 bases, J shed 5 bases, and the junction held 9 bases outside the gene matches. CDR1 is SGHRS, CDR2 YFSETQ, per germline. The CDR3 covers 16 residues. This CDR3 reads CASSTIAGGPDNEQFF. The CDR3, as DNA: TGCGCCAGCAGCACGATAGCGGGGGGACCCGACAATGAGCAGTTCTTC.

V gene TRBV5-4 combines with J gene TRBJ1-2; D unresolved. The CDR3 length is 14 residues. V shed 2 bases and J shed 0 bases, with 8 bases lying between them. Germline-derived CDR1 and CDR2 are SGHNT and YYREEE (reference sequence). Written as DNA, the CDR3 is TGTGCCAGCAGCTTCGGGGTACCTAACTATGGCTACACCTTC. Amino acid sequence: CASSFGVPNYGYTF.

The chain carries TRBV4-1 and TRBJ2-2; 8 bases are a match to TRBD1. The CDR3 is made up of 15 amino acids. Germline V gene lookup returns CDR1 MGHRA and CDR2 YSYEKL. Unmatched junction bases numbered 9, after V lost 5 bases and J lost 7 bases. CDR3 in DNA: TGCGCCAGCAGCGCTGCCGGGACAGGTATCGGGGAGCTGTTTTTT. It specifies CASSAAGTGIGELFF.

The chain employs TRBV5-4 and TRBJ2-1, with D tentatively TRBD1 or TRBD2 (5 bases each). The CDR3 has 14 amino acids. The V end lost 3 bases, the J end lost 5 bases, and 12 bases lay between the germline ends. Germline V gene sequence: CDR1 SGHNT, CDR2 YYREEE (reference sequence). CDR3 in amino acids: CASSSRDRDNEQFF. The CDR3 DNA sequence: TGTGCCAGCAGCTCCCGGGACCGAGACAATGAGCAGTTCTTC.